The present entry profiles one TCR beta chain with its context. Clones were sequenced by immunoSEQ multiplex PCR, and TCRdb holds only the in-frame ones, with some missing. This sample has 340,000 or so clones, with 80% to 90% found just once. The sample comes from a study of blood T cell repertoires in COVID-19. The CDR3 covers 17 residues. V shed 0 bases, J shed 1 base, and the junction held 6 bases outside the gene matches. CDR1 is SGHAT and CDR2 is FQNNGV in the germline V gene. The sample comprised PBMCs or T cells enriched from blood (not recorded which). The clonotype comes from a woman aged 40 to 50 with acute COVID-19. The J gene is TRBJ2-3, the V gene TRBV11-2, with TRBD1 matching over 8 bases. CDR3 protein: CASSLESGQGGTDTQYF. The CDR3 region has the DNA TGTGCCAGCAGCTTAGAGAGTGGACAGGGAGGCACAGATACGCAGTATTTT.